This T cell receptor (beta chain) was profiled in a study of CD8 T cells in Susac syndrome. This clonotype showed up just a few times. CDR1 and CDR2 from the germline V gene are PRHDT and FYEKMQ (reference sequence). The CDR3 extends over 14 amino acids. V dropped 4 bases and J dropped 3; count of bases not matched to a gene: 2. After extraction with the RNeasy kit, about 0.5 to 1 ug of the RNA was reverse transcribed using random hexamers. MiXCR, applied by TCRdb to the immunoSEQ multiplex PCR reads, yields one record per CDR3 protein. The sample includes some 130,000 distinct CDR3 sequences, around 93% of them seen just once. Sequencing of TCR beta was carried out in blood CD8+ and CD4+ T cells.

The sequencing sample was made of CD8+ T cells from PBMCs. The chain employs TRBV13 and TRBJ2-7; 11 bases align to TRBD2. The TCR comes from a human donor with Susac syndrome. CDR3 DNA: TGTGCCAGCAGCTCGGGACTAGCGGACTACGAGCAGTACTTC. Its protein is CASSSGLADYEQYF. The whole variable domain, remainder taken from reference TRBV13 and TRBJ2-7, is AAGVIQSPRHLIKEKRETATLKCYPIPRHDTVYWYQQGPGQDPQFLISFYEKMQSDKGSIPDRFSAQQFSDYHSELNMSSLELGDSALYFCASSSGLADYEQYFGPGTRLTVT.